This T cell receptor (beta chain) was recorded in a study of blood T cell repertoires in COVID-19. TCRdb's copy holds only in-frame clones and misses some; the assay was immunoSEQ multiplex PCR. Of some 270,000 clones in the sample, 75% to 90% were seen once. CDR3 length: 17 amino acids. V lost 6 bases to trimming and J lost 3 bases, with 20 bases between them. Germline-derived CDR1 and CDR2 are SNHLY and FYNNEI. The source of this sequence is a woman in her thirties or forties who had recovered from COVID-19. The V gene is TRBV2, the J gene TRBJ1-4, with D perhaps TRBD1 (6 bases). Sequencing was done on a sample of PBMCs or T cells enriched from blood (not recorded which). The CDR3 coding sequence is TGTGCCAGCAGACCCAAGGGGGTCGCCAGAGCTAATGAAAAACTGTTTTTT. Translating gives CASRPKGVARANEKLFF.